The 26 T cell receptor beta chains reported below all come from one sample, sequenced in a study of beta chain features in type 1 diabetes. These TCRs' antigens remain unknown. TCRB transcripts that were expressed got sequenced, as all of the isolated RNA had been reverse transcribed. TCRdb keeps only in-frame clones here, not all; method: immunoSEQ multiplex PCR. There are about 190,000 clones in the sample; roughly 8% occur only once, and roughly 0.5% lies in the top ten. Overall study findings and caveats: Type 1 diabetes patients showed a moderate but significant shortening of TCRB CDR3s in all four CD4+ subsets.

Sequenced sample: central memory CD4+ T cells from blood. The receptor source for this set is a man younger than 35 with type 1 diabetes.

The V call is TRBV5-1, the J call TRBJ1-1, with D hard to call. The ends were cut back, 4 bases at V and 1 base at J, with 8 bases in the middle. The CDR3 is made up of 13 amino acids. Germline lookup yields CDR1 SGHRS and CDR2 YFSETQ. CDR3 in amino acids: CASSGPTNTEAFF. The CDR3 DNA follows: TGCGCCAGCAGCGGGCCCACGAACACTGAAGCTTTCTTT.

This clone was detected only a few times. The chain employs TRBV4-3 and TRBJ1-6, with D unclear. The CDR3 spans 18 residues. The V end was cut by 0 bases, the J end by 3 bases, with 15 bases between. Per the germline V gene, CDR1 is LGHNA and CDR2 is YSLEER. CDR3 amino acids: CASSQDLNTGFYNSPLHF. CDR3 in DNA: TGCGCCAGCAGCCAAGATCTTAATACGGGGTTCTATAATTCACCCCTCCACTTT.

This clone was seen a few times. The DNA for the CDR3 is TGCGCCAGCAGCATCCTGGACAGGCGAGAGACCCAGTACTTC. Its protein product is CASSILDRRETQYF. The V gene is TRBV5-1, the J gene TRBJ2-5, with 7 bases matching TRBD1. The junction had 7 bases not matched to a gene; V was cut back by 4 bases and J by 4 bases. This CDR3 is built from 14 residues. Germline V gene sequence: CDR1 SGHRS, CDR2 YFSETQ.

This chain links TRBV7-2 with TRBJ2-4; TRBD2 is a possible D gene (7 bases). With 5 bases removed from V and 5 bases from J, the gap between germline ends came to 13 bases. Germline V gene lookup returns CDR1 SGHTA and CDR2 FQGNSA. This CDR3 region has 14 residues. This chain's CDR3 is CASSPGRGQNIQYF. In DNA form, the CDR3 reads TGTGCCAGCAGCCCGGGGCGGGGGCAAAACATTCAGTACTTC.

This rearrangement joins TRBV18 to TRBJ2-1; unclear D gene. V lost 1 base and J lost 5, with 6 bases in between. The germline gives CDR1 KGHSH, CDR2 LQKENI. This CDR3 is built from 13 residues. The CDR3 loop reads CASSPLQDNEQFF. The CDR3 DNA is TGTGCCAGCTCACCACTCCAGGACAATGAGCAGTTCTTC. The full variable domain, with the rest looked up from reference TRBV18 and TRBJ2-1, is NAGVMQNPRHLVRRRGQEARLRCSPMKGHSHVYWYRQLPEEGLKFMVYLQKENIIDESGMPKERFSAEFPKEGPSILRIQQVVRGDSAAYFCASSPLQDNEQFFGPGTRLTVL.

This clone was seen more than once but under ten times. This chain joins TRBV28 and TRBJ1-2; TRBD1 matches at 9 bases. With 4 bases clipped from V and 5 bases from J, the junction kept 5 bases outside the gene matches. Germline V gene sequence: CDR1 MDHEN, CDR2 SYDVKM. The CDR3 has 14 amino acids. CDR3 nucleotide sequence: TGTGCCAGCAGTTCCCTGACAGGGGGATATGGCTACACCTTC. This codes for CASSSLTGGYGYTF.

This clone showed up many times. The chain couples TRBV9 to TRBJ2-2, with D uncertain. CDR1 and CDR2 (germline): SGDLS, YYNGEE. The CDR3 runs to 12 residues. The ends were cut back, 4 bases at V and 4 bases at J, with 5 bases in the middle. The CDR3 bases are TGTGCCAGCAGCCAGATCACCGGGGAGCTGTTTTTT. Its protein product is CASSQITGELFF.

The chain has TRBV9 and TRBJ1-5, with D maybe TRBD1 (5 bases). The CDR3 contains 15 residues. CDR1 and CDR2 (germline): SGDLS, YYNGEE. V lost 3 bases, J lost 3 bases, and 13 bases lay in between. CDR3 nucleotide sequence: TGTGCCAGCAGCGCGGGACGGGACTTCAATCAGCCCCAGCATTTT. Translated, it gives CASSAGRDFNQPQHF.

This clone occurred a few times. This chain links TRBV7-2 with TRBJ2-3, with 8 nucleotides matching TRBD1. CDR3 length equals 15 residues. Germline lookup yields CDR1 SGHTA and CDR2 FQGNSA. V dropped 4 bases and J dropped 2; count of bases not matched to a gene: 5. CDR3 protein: CASSSQGAFTDTQYF. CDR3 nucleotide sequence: TGTGCCAGCAGCTCTCAGGGGGCCTTCACAGATACGCAGTATTTT.

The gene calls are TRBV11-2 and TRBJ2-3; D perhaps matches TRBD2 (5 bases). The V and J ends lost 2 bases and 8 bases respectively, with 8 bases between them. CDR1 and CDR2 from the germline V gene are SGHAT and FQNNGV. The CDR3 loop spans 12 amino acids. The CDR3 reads CASSLYEGTQYF. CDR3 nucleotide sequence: TGTGCCAGCAGCTTATATGAGGGTACGCAGTATTTT.

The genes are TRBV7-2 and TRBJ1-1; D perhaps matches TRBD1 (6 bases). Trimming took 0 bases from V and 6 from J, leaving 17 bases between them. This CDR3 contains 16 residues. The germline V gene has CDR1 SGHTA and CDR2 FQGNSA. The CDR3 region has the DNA TGTGCCAGCAGCTTAGCGGGGGGGCTTCCCGGCGCTGAAGCTTTCTTT. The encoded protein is CASSLAGGLPGAEAFF.

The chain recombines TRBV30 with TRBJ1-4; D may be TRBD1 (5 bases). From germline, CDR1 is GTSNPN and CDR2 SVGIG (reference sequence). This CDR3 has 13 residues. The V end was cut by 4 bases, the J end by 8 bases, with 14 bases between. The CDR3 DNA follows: TGTGCCTGGAAAAAGGGGCTGGGCGAAAAACTGTTTTTT. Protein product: CAWKKGLGEKLFF.

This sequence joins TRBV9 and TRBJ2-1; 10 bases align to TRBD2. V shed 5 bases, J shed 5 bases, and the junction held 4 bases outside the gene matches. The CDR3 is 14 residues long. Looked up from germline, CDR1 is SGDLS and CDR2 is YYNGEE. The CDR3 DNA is TGTGCCAGCAGTACTAGCGGGGCTGACAATGAGCAGTTCTTC. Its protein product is CASSTSGADNEQFF.

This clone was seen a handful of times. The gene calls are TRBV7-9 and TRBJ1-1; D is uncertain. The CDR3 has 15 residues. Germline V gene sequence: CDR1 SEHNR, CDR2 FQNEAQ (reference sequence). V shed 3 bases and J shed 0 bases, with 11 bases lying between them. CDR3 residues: CASSLSRAMNTEAFF. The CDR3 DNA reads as TGTGCCAGCAGCTTGTCGAGGGCCATGAACACTGAAGCTTTCTTT.

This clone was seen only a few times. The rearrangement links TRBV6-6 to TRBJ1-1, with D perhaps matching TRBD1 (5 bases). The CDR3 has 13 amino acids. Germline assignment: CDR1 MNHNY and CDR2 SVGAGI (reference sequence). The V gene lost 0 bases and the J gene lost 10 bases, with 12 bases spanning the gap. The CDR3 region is CASSYSTPGGAFF. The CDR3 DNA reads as TGTGCCAGCAGTTACTCTACGCCGGGGGGAGCTTTCTTT.

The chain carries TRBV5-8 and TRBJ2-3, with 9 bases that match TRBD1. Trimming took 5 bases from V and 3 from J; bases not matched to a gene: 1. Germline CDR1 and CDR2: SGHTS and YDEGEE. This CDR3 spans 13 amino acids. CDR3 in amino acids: CASRGTGTDTQYF. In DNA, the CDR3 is TGTGCCAGCAGGGGGACAGGGACAGATACGCAGTATTTT.

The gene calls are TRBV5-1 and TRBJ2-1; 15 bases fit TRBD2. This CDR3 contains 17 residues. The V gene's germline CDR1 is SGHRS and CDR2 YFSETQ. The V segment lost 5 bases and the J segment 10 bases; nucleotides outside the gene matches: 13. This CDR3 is CASSYSDGLAGGYEQFF. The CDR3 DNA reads TGCGCCAGCAGTTATTCTGACGGACTAGCGGGAGGGTACGAGCAGTTCTTC.

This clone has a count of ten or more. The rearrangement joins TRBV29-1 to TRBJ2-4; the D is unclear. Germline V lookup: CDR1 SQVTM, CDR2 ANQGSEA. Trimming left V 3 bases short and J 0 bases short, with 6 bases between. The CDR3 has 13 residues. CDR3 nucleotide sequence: TGCAGCGTTGATAGCCCAGCCAAAAACATTCAGTACTTC. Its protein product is CSVDSPAKNIQYF. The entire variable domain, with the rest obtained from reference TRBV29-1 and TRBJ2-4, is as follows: SAVISQKPSRDICQRGTSLTIQCQVDSQVTMMFWYRQQPGQSLTLIATANQGSEATYESGFVIDKFPISRPNLTFSTLTVSNMSPEDSSIYLCSVDSPAKNIQYFGAGTRLSVL.

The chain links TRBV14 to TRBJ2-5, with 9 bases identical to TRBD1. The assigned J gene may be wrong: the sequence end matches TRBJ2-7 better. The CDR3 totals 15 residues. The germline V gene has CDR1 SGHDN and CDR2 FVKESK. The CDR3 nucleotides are TGTGCCAGCAGCCAAAGACCGGGACAGGGAAACGAGCAGTACTTC. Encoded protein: CASSQRPGQGNEQYF.

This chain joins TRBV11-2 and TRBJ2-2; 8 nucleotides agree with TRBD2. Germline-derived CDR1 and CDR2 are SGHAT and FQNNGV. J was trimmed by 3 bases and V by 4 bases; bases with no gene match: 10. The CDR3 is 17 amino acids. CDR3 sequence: CASSSPRTSRDTGELFF. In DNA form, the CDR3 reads TGTGCCAGCAGCTCACCCCGGACTAGCAGGGACACCGGGGAGCTGTTTTTT.

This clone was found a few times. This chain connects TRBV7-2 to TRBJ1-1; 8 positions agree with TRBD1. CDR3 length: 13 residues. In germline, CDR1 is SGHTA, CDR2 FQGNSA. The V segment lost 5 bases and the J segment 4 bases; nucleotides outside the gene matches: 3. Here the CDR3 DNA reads TGTGCCAGCAGCATAACAGGGGGCACTGAAGCTTTCTTT. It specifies CASSITGGTEAFF.

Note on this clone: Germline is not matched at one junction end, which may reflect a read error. CDR3 region: CASSEGTSGVHEQYF. Written as DNA, the CDR3 is TGTGCCAGCAGCGAAGGGACTAGCGGCGTGCACGAGCAGTACTTC. The chain employs TRBV2 and TRBJ2-7, with 11 bases fitting TRBD2. The CDR3 consists of 15 residues. CDR1 and CDR2 (germline): SNHLY, FYNNEI.

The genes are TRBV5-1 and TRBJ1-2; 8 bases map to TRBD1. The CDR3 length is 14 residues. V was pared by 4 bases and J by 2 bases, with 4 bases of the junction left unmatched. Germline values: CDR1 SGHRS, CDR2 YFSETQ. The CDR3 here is CASSAGGANYGYTF. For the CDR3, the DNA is TGCGCCAGCAGCGCAGGGGGCGCGAACTATGGCTACACCTTC.

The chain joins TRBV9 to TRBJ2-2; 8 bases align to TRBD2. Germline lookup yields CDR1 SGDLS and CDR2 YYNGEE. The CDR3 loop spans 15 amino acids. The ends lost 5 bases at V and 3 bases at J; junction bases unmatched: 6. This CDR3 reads CASSSGKRDTGELFF. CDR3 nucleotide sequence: TGTGCCAGCAGTAGCGGGAAAAGGGACACCGGGGAGCTGTTTTTT.

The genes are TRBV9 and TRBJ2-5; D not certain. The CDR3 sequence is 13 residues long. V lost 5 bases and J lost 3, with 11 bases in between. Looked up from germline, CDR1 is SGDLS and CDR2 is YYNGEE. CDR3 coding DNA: TGTGCCAGCAGTCCCGGGTCCGAAGAGACCCAGTACTTC. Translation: CASSPGSEETQYF.

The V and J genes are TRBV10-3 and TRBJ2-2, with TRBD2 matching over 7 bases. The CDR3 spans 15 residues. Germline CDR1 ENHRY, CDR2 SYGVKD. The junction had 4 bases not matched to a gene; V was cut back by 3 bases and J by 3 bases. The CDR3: CAISERLADTGELFF. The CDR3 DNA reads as TGTGCCATCAGTGAACGTCTAGCGGACACCGGGGAGCTGTTTTTT.